These 22 T cell receptor beta chains came from one sample sequenced in a study of T cell responses to AZD1222 COVID-19 vaccine. TCRdb's table, derived via immunoSEQ multiplex PCR, lists solely in-frame clones and lacks some. This table has under 150,000 clones, more than 85% appearing once. The sample consisted of peripheral blood, taken on day 0 of AZD1222 vaccination. These receptors were taken from an adult in good health.

This clone has only one observation. V is TRBV3-1 (or the pseudogene TRBV3-2) and J is TRBJ1-1; weak D call: TRBD1 (5 bases). The CDR3 sequence is 15 residues long. The germline V gene encodes CDR1 LGHDT and CDR2 YNNKEL (reference sequence). Trimming cost V 6 bases and J 0 bases, with 14 bases left between them. The chain's CDR3 is CASSQRGTLNTEAFF. CDR3 sequence (DNA): TGTGCCAGCAGTCAGCGCGGGACCTTGAACACTGAAGCTTTCTTT.

This chain links TRBV11-2 with TRBJ1-2; 9 bases map to TRBD1. Germline V lookup: CDR1 SGHAT, CDR2 FQNNGV. The CDR3 length is 17 residues. Trimming took 1 base from V and 1 from J; bases not matched to a gene: 7. The CDR3 nucleotides are TGTGCCAGCAGCTTAGGACAGGGGGTTCGATTTAACTATGGCTACACCTTC. Encoded protein: CASSLGQGVRFNYGYTF.

The chain joins TRBV4-2 to TRBJ2-1; 11 positions match TRBD2. Trimming took 2 bases from V and 7 from J; bases not matched to a gene: 4. The V gene's germline CDR1 is LGHNA and CDR2 YNFKEQ. This CDR3 has 15 residues. CDR3: CASSQLLAGVNEQFF. In DNA, the CDR3 is TGTGCCAGCAGCCAACTACTAGCGGGAGTGAATGAGCAGTTCTTC.

The CDR3: CASTPTGKPYEQYF. In nucleotides, the CDR3 is TGTGCCAGCACCCCGACAGGGAAACCCTACGAGCAGTACTTC. The V gene is TRBV3-1 (or the pseudogene TRBV3-2), the J gene TRBJ2-7; the match to TRBD1 covers 7 bases. V gave up 7 bases and J gave up 2 bases; unmatched junction bases: 8. Germline V gives CDR1 LGHDT, CDR2 YNNKEL (reference sequence). The CDR3 extends over 14 amino acids.

This clone has a single count. The genes are TRBV2 and TRBJ2-1, with 11 nucleotides matching TRBD2. From germline, CDR1 is SNHLY and CDR2 FYNNEI. V shed 7 bases, J shed 5 bases, and the junction held 10 bases outside the gene matches. The CDR3 extends over 16 amino acids. Here the CDR3 reads CASMIPGLAENNEQFF. As DNA, the CDR3 is TGTGCCAGCATGATTCCGGGACTAGCGGAGAACAATGAGCAGTTCTTC.

The CDR3: CASSLELRDPRHEQYF. The CDR3 nucleotides are TGCGCCAGCAGCTTGGAGTTAAGGGACCCCAGGCACGAGCAGTACTTC. This chain connects TRBV5-1 to TRBJ2-7; D may correspond to TRBD1 or TRBD2 (5 bases each). Germline V gives CDR1 SGHRS, CDR2 YFSETQ. The length of the CDR3 is 16 residues. The V and J ends lost 0 bases and 5 bases respectively, with 18 bases between them.

The chain has TRBV7-2 and TRBJ2-3; D is undetermined. There are 13 residues in the CDR3. V lost 5 bases and J 6 bases, leaving 12 bases between the germline ends. Germline V CDR1 and CDR2: SGHTA, FQGNSA. The CDR3, as DNA: TGTGCCAGCAGCGCCGCACTACCGGATACGCAGTATTTT. This translates into CASSAALPDTQYF.

This clone appeared once. V gene TRBV5-8 combines with J gene TRBJ1-6, with 7 bases aligning to TRBD1. J lost 10 bases, V lost 3 bases, and 13 bases had no gene match. Germline V lookup: CDR1 SGHTS, CDR2 YDEGEE. The CDR3 sequence is 16 residues long. The CDR3 DNA reads as TGTGCCAGCAGCTCGGGCGCGACAGGGAGAGGGTCACCCCTCCACTTT. Encoded protein: CASSSGATGRGSPLHF.

This rearrangement joins TRBV11-2 to TRBJ2-1; D is undetermined. Germline V gives CDR1 SGHAT, CDR2 FQNNGV. This CDR3 spans 16 amino acids. V gave up 1 base and J gave up 0 bases, with 10 bases separating them. Written as DNA, the CDR3 is TGTGCCAGCAGCTTAGGGGCGCTAAGCTCCTACAATGAGCAGTTCTTC. Translation gives CASSLGALSSYNEQFF.

This chain joins TRBV2 and TRBJ1-6; perhaps TRBD1 as D (5 bases). V lost 7 bases and J 10 bases, leaving 11 bases between the germline ends. The CDR3 covers 12 residues. Germline V gene sequence: CDR1 SNHLY, CDR2 FYNNEI. The CDR3 is CASTWGESPLHF. The CDR3 DNA sequence: TGTGCCAGCACCTGGGGGGAATCACCCCTCCACTTT.

V usage is TRBV9 and J usage is TRBJ2-1; TRBD1 aligns across 9 bases. J gave up 7 bases and V 7 bases, and 15 bases lay outside the gene matches. The CDR3 is 16 residues long. Germline V gene sequence: CDR1 SGDLS, CDR2 YYNGEE. CDR3 sequence: CASSYRGLPEANEQFF. In nucleotides, the CDR3 is TGTGCCAGCTCTTACAGGGGGCTGCCCGAAGCGAATGAGCAGTTCTTC.

The table lists this clone with a few counts. The V call is TRBV7-8, the J call TRBJ2-5; D could derive from TRBD1 or TRBD2 (6 bases each). V was pared by 6 bases and J by 4 bases, with 12 bases between. The CDR3 contains 13 residues. Germline assignment: CDR1 SGHVS and CDR2 FQNEAQ. DNA of the CDR3: TGTGCCAGCAGGCGCAGGGGAGGAGAGACCCAGTACTTC. Translated: CASRRRGGETQYF.

This clone was seen more than once but under ten times. V gene TRBV10-1 combines with J gene TRBJ1-2, with D maybe TRBD1 (5 bases). The CDR3 has 13 amino acids. Between the trimmed V and J ends, which lost 8 bases and 0 bases, there was a span of 10 bases. Looked up from germline, CDR1 is WNHNN and CDR2 is SYGVQD (reference sequence). The CDR3 DNA sequence: TGCGCCAGCTACAGGTTAGCTAACTATGGCTACACCTTC. It translates to CASYRLANYGYTF.

This clone was counted once. This chain joins TRBV7-9 and TRBJ1-2; 8 bases are a match to TRBD1. The CDR3 covers 14 residues. Germline V gene sequence: CDR1 SEHNR, CDR2 FQNEAQ (reference sequence). With 3 bases clipped from V and 7 bases from J, the junction kept 7 bases outside the gene matches. CDR3 bases: TGTGCCAGCAGCTTGACAGGGGAGGCTCGTGGCTACACCTTC. This encodes CASSLTGEARGYTF.

The V call is TRBV5-1, the J call TRBJ2-7; D may be TRBD2 (5 bases). Germline CDR1 is SGHRS and CDR2 is YFSETQ. V lost 0 bases and J 6 bases, leaving 13 bases between the germline ends. The CDR3 sequence is 14 residues long. The CDR3 loop reads CASSLDGGPGEQYF. The DNA of the CDR3 is TGCGCCAGCAGCTTGGATGGCGGGCCGGGCGAGCAGTACTTC.

This chain joins TRBV6-5 and TRBJ1-2, with 8 bases identical to TRBD1. This CDR3 contains 14 residues. V trimming: 10 bases; J trimming: 3 bases; junction bases outside the gene matches: 10. From germline, CDR1 is MNHEY and CDR2 SVGAGI. The CDR3 coding sequence is TGTGCCACCTCAGGGGGCGCGTCCCACTATGGCTACACCTTC. Its translation: CATSGGASHYGYTF.

This chain joins TRBV7-9 and TRBJ1-3; D remains unclear. The length of the CDR3 is 13 residues. CDR1 and CDR2 from the germline V gene are SEHNR and FQNEAQ (reference sequence). CDR3 residues: CALELSSGNTIYF. CDR3 DNA: TGTGCTCTTGAGTTGAGCTCTGGAAACACCATATATTTT.

The chain links TRBV2 to TRBJ1-2, with D perhaps matching TRBD1 (5 bases). The CDR3 runs to 12 residues. Trimming pared 5 bases from V and 7 bases from J, leaving 11 bases between. CDR1 is SNHLY, CDR2 FYNNEI, per germline. CDR3 residues: CASSFRDLGYTF. The CDR3 nucleotides are TGTGCCAGCAGTTTCAGGGATCTTGGCTACACCTTC.

This chain links TRBV2 with TRBJ2-2; tentative D call: TRBD2 (6 bases). V lost 0 bases and J 3 bases, leaving 14 bases between the germline ends. The germline gives CDR1 SNHLY, CDR2 FYNNEI. This CDR3 spans 17 amino acids. The CDR3 loop is CASSEAGLLGDTGELFF. The CDR3 DNA reads TGTGCCAGCAGTGAAGCGGGACTCCTCGGGGACACCGGGGAGCTGTTTTTT.

The chain carries TRBV5-5 and TRBJ2-7, with TRBD1 matching over 9 bases. Germline V lookup: CDR1 SGHKS, CDR2 YYEKEE (reference sequence). J was trimmed by 4 bases and V by 3 bases; bases with no gene match: 8. This CDR3 has 15 amino acids. The CDR3 reads CASSSPGTGSYEQYF. Here the CDR3 DNA reads TGTGCCAGCAGCTCCCCCGGGACAGGGAGTTACGAGCAGTACTTC.

V usage is TRBV5-1 and J usage is TRBJ1-1, with D unclear. Germline CDR1 reads SGHRS; CDR2 reads YFSETQ. The CDR3 runs to 16 residues. The V gene lost 0 bases and the J gene lost 3 bases, with 15 bases spanning the gap. The CDR3, as DNA: TGCGCCAGCAGCTTGGGAATGAGTGTAAGCGACACTGAAGCTTTCTTT. It encodes CASSLGMSVSDTEAFF.

The genes are TRBV18 and TRBJ1-2; D unresolved. Germline CDR1 reads KGHSH; CDR2 reads LQKENI. The CDR3 has 13 amino acids. The V gene lost 3 bases and the J gene lost 7 bases, with 12 bases spanning the gap. The CDR3 loop is CASSPLPGRGYTF. The DNA for the CDR3 is TGTGCCAGCTCACCCCTCCCAGGTCGTGGCTACACCTTC. Variable domain in full (rest from reference TRBV18 and TRBJ1-2): NAGVMQNPRHLVRRRGQEARLRCSPMKGHSHVYWYRQLPEEGLKFMVYLQKENIIDESGMPKERFSAEFPKEGPSILRIQQVVRGDSAAYFCASSPLPGRGYTFGSGTRLTVV.